Listed below are T cell receptor beta chains from one sample, sequenced in a study of CD8+CD57+ T cells in acquired aplastic anemia. Via MiXCR, TCRdb re-called the reads, giving one row per CDR3 protein. The sample lists 150,000 or so distinct CDR3 sequences, around 50% occurring once. The specimen was sorted CD4+, CD8+, or CD8+CD57+ T cells (not recorded which) from PBMCs. These receptors all come from a human donor with aplastic anemia. The CDR3 runs from the conserved cysteine through the conserved F or W. The D gene is left open where the match is weak. Size is stated for part of the rows, as once, few or many counts, or as a class when the clone is expanded.

d_gene,abundance,v_gene,j_gene,CDR3aa,CDR3nt
TRBD2,many,TRBV7-2,TRBJ2-1,CASSLAERGLGNEQFF,TGTGCCAGCAGCTTAGCCGAGCGGGGCCTGGGGAATGAGCAGTTCTTC
TRBD2,-,TRBV4-1,TRBJ2-7,CASSHLIAGAYEQYF,TGCGCCAGCAGCCATCTCATAGCGGGGGCCTACGAGCAGTACTTC
TRBD2,-,TRBV10-3,TRBJ2-7,CAISGMRGAPSEQYF,TGTGCCATCAGTGGGATGCGGGGGGCTCCGAGCGAGCAGTACTTC
-,many,TRBV6-5,TRBJ1-4,CASSYHGGREKLFF,TGTGCCAGCAGTTACCACGGGGGGCGAGAAAAACTGTTTTTT
-,-,TRBV2,TRBJ2-2,CASRGERTGELFF,TGTGCCAGCAGGGGGGAGCGAACCGGGGAGCTGTTTTTT
-,-,TRBV7-3,TRBJ1-6,CASSTEGYNSPLHF,TGTGCCAGCAGCACAGAGGGTTATAATTCACCCCTCCACTTT
TRBD2,-,TRBV25-1,TRBJ2-7,CASSEYRGLAGGLSTEQYF,TGTGCCAGCAGTGAATATCGGGGACTAGCGGGGGGGCTTTCCACCGAGCAGTACTTC
-,-,TRBV29-1,TRBJ2-7,CSSSRQDPYEQYF,TGCAGCAGTTCCAGACAGGACCCCTACGAGCAGTACTTC
TRBD2,-,TRBV4-1,TRBJ2-1,CASSQRPGLAGKLYDQQFF,TGCGCCAGCAGCCAACGGCCCGGACTAGCGGGAAAGCTATACGATCAGCAGTTCTTC
-,-,TRBV9,TRBJ2-2,CASSVGGLSAGELFF,TGTGCCAGCAGCGTAGGTGGGTTATCCGCCGGGGAGCTGTTTTTT
-,few,TRBV11-2,TRBJ1-1,CASSWPEVGSNNTEAFF,TGTGCCAGCAGCTGGCCAGAGGTGGGATCTAATAACACTGAAGCTTTCTTT
TRBD1,many,TRBV20-1,TRBJ1-1,CSAPRTGKTEAFF,TGCAGTGCCCCGAGGACAGGGAAGACTGAAGCTTTCTTT
TRBD2,many,TRBV7-2,TRBJ2-7,CASSPGLAGVEQYF,TGTGCCAGCAGCCCCGGACTAGCGGGGGTAGAGCAGTACTTC